This T cell receptor beta chain was observed in a study of T-cell reconstitution after alpha-beta-depleted transplantation in children. This CDR3 is built from 15 residues. The germline V and J ends were trimmed by 3 bases and 4 bases, with 16 bases remaining between them. Germline CDR1 reads MNHEY; CDR2 reads SMNVEV (reference sequence). Preparation of the TCRbeta library used unique molecular identifiers. Each CDR3 protein gets one entry after TCRdb re-called the PCR reads with MiXCR. The table shows about 980,000 distinct CDR3 sequences, with about 30% occurring only once. This clonotype originated in a boy in the first two years of life who had a stem cell transplant for SCID, so the T cells may come from the graft donor. Specimen: PBMCs, mostly from graft donor cells, collected 360 days after TCRalphabeta/CD19-depleted stem cell transplant. The genes are TRBV27 and TRBJ2-7; weak D call: TRBD2 (7 bases). The CDR3 DNA is TGTGCCAGCAGTTTTAGGGGGGGCGCGGCTTACGAGCAGTACTTC. Protein product: CASSFRGGAAYEQYF.